This passage covers 32 T cell receptor beta chains from one sample sequenced in a study of T-cell memory formation after mild COVID-19. TCRdb re-called the 5' RACE reads through MiXCR, storing one row per CDR3 protein. This sample has about 430,000 distinct CDR3 sequences, with 20% to 25% found just once. Sequenced: PBMCs or a T cell subset sorted from them (not recorded which). The receptors originated from an adult woman who had mild COVID-19 (a few samples of this study predate the infection). Cell type and time point are not known.

This clonotype was seen repeatedly, ten times or more. The chain combines TRBV7-2 with TRBJ2-1, with D unclear. The CDR3 sequence is 12 residues long. Trimming removed 5 bases at V and 9 bases at J, with 11 bases between. Germline loops: CDR1 SGHTA, CDR2 FQGNSA. The CDR3 protein is CASSPARLEQFF. In DNA form, the CDR3 reads TGTGCCAGCAGCCCTGCTAGGCTTGAGCAGTTCTTC.

The chain is built from TRBV4-1 and TRBJ1-5; TRBD1 matches 7 bases. The ends lost 2 bases at V and 5 bases at J; junction bases unmatched: 6. Germline V lookup: CDR1 MGHRA, CDR2 YSYEKL. The CDR3 runs 15 residues. CDR3 sequence reads: CASSQRQGGYQPQHF. In DNA, the CDR3 is TGCGCCAGCAGCCAAAGACAGGGTGGCTATCAGCCCCAGCATTTT.

A few counts support this clonotype. V usage is TRBV7-9 and J usage is TRBJ2-1; the D gene is possibly TRBD2 (5 bases). This CDR3 contains 11 residues. The germline V gene encodes CDR1 SEHNR and CDR2 FQNEAQ (reference sequence). V was pared by 5 bases and J by 15 bases, with 14 bases between. The CDR3 coding sequence is TGTGCCAGCAGCCCAGGACCCGAGGGGTTCTTC. This sequence encodes CASSPGPEGFF.

The chain employs TRBV4-3 and TRBJ1-6; TRBD1 is a possible D gene (5 bases). CDR1 is LGHNA, CDR2 YSLEER, per germline. V was shortened by 1 base and J by 0 bases, with 10 bases between the two germline ends. The CDR3 runs to 17 residues. The CDR3, as DNA: TGCGCCAGCAGCCAAGGTTCAGGGAGCTCCTATAATTCACCCCTCCACTTT. Translated: CASSQGSGSSYNSPLHF.

The chain is built from TRBV15 and TRBJ2-7; 8 nucleotides align to TRBD1. J gave up 1 base and V 0 bases, and 2 bases lay outside the gene matches. Germline CDR1 and CDR2: LNHNV and YYDKDF (reference sequence). This CDR3 contains 15 residues. This CDR3 is CATSRDRDRSYEQYF. The CDR3 nucleotides read TGTGCCACCAGCAGAGATCGGGACAGGTCCTACGAGCAGTACTTC.

The chain employs TRBV12-3 or TRBV12-4 and TRBJ1-5; maybe TRBD1 (6 bases). This CDR3 comprises 13 residues. The V end was cut by 8 bases, the J end by 6 bases, with 14 bases between. The CDR3: CASCGQWGQPQHF. CDR3 DNA sequence: TGTGCCAGCTGCGGACAGTGGGGTCAGCCCCAGCATTTT.

The chain uses TRBV20-1 and TRBJ2-5, with 8 bases identical to TRBD2. CDR3 length equals 15 residues. Germline V gene lookup returns CDR1 DFQATT and CDR2 SNEGSKA (reference sequence). V shed 2 bases and J 5 bases; nucleotides not matched to a gene: 10. The CDR3 here is CSARPGLGVSETQYF. The CDR3 coding sequence is TGCAGTGCTAGACCGGGACTAGGCGTATCTGAGACCCAGTACTTC.

This clonotype was observed a handful of times. The V gene is TRBV7-2, the J gene TRBJ2-4, with D maybe TRBD2 (5 bases). Trimming took 0 bases from V and 5 from J, leaving 11 bases between them. The CDR3 runs 15 residues. CDR1 is SGHTA, CDR2 FQGNSA, per germline. CDR3 amino acids: CASSLASGGQNIQYF. CDR3 in DNA: TGTGCCAGCAGCTTAGCCTCGGGCGGGCAAAACATTCAGTACTTC.

This clonotype was seen many times. V and J are TRBV6-7 and TRBJ2-1; D gene ambiguous. TRBV6-7 qualifies as an ORF whose function is uncertain. This CDR3 spans 17 amino acids. V was pared by 6 bases and J by 1 base, with 19 bases between. In DNA, the CDR3 is TGTGCCAGCAGGATGAGTTACGTAAGGGCGTCCTACAATGAGCAGTTCTTC. Translated: CASRMSYVRASYNEQFF.

This clonotype was observed a few times. This chain links TRBV5-1 with TRBJ2-4; D remains unclear. The V end was cut by 0 bases, the J end by 5 bases, with 6 bases between. The CDR3 sequence is 13 residues long. Germline V lookup: CDR1 SGHRS, CDR2 YFSETQ. CDR3 residues: CASSLALENIQYF. DNA of the CDR3: TGCGCCAGCAGCTTGGCTTTGGAAAACATTCAGTACTTC.

The V gene is TRBV19, the J gene TRBJ2-3, with 7 bases matching TRBD1. This CDR3 region has 14 residues. CDR1 LNHDA and CDR2 SQIVND come from the germline V gene (reference sequence). V trimming: 6 bases; J trimming: 4 bases; junction bases outside the gene matches: 7. CDR3 in DNA: TGTGCCAGTAGGCTCGACAGGGTTGCAGATACGCAGTATTTT. Translated, it gives CASRLDRVADTQYF.

This clonotype was seen a few times. The CDR3 loop reads CASSLGVREAFF. Written as DNA, the CDR3 is TGTGCCAGCAGCTTGGGGGTACGTGAAGCTTTCTTT. The V call is TRBV5-5, the J call TRBJ1-1; D unresolved. V was pared by 0 bases and J by 7 bases, with 7 bases between. Germline loops: CDR1 SGHKS, CDR2 YYEKEE (reference sequence). The CDR3 is made up of 12 amino acids.

This clonotype has only a few counts. The J gene is TRBJ1-3, the V gene TRBV12-3 or TRBV12-4; D remains unclear. V shed 4 bases and J shed 4 bases, with 8 bases lying between them. This CDR3 has 13 amino acids. The CDR3 DNA is TGTGCCAGCAGTTCTTCCGAGGGAAACACCATATATTTT. It specifies CASSSSEGNTIYF.

This clonotype was found a few times. The chain uses TRBV12-5 and TRBJ2-7; perhaps TRBD2 as D (6 bases). This CDR3 is built from 20 residues. Germline values: CDR1 LGHNT, CDR2 FRNRAP. Trimming removed 2 bases from V and 4 bases from J, with 30 bases in between. CDR3 in amino acids: CASGLSTLLIGTEGTYEQYF. CDR3 bases: TGTGCTAGTGGTTTGTCCACCTTGCTCATTGGGACGGAGGGAACGTACGAGCAGTACTTC.

In its sample, this clonotype was seen a few times. The V call is TRBV7-2, the J call TRBJ2-1; 9 bases match TRBD1. Unmatched junction bases numbered 16, after V lost 2 bases and J lost 2 bases. The CDR3 covers 20 residues. Germline CDR1 is SGHTA and CDR2 is FQGNSA. In DNA form, the CDR3 reads TGTGCCAGCAGCTTACCGGGACAGGGACAGTTCCGGGGCACCTACAATGAGCAGTTCTTC. This sequence encodes CASSLPGQGQFRGTYNEQFF.

This clonotype has more than one count but fewer than ten. V is TRBV28 and J is TRBJ2-7; no clear D. V was pared by 5 bases and J by 4 bases, with 6 bases between. The germline gives CDR1 MDHEN, CDR2 SYDVKM. CDR3 length equals 11 residues. The CDR3 sequence: CASSLKYEQYF. CDR3 bases: TGTGCCAGCAGTCTCAAATACGAGCAGTACTTC.

This chain links TRBV7-2 with TRBJ2-1, with a weak D call TRBD2 (7 bases). This CDR3 has 15 residues. Germline assignment: CDR1 SGHTA and CDR2 FQGNSA. V shed 7 bases and J shed 4 bases, with 17 bases lying between them. The CDR3 coding sequence is TGTGCCAGCACCCGGGGGGCGGGAGCTTACAATGAGCAGTTCTTC. Its translation is CASTRGAGAYNEQFF.

The gene calls are TRBV5-1 and TRBJ2-6; 7 bases fit TRBD1. The CDR3 spans 18 residues. The V gene's germline CDR1 is SGHRS and CDR2 YFSETQ. Germline trimming cut 6 bases from V and 2 bases from J; bases unmatched to any gene: 14. The CDR3, as DNA: TGCGCCAGCACCGCCCAGCCTCAGGGGGTGACTGGGGCCAACGTCCTGACTTTC. Protein product: CASTAQPQGVTGANVLTF.

This clonotype appeared a single time. The V call is TRBV10-3, the J call TRBJ1-2, with D possibly matching TRBD1 (5 bases). From germline, CDR1 is ENHRY and CDR2 SYGVKD. V lost 4 bases, J lost 4 bases, and 10 bases lay in between. The CDR3 loop spans 13 amino acids. The CDR3 region is CAISARGTYGYTF. Here the CDR3 DNA reads TGTGCCATCAGTGCGAGAGGGACCTATGGCTACACCTTC.

This clonotype was detected only a few times. The chain is built from TRBV20-1 and TRBJ1-5, with 8 bases fitting TRBD1. This CDR3 has 13 amino acids. After removal of 6 bases from V and 6 bases from J, the junction contained 7 bases not matched to a gene. Germline assignment: CDR1 DFQATT and CDR2 SNEGSKA (reference sequence). Written as DNA, the CDR3 is TGCAGTGCGGTGGACAGGGCTCCTCAGCCCCAGCATTTT. Amino acid sequence: CSAVDRAPQPQHF.

V is TRBV25-1 and J is TRBJ2-6, with D hard to call. The germline CDR1 and CDR2 sequences are MGHDK and SYGVNS. Trimming pared 4 bases from V and 0 bases from J, leaving 10 bases between. The CDR3 runs 16 residues. CDR3 nucleotides: TGTGCCAGCAGTGCCACCCGGCCCTCTGGGGCCAACGTCCTGACTTTC. Translated: CASSATRPSGANVLTF.

The chain carries TRBV10-3 and TRBJ2-7; D remains unclear. CDR1 ENHRY and CDR2 SYGVKD come from the germline V gene. V lost 3 bases and J 0 bases, leaving 6 bases between the germline ends. The CDR3 extends over 13 amino acids. The CDR3 reads CAISDTISYEQYF. CDR3 bases: TGTGCCATCAGTGACACCATCTCCTACGAGCAGTACTTC.

The chain carries TRBV12-3 or TRBV12-4 and TRBJ1-2; no reliable D call. The V end lost 5 bases, the J end lost 6 bases, and 16 bases lay between the germline ends. There are 14 residues in the CDR3. CDR3 bases: TGTGCCAGCAGTCCGACCGGAGGCGCTCATGGCTACACCTTC. It yields the protein CASSPTGGAHGYTF.

The chain joins TRBV19 to TRBJ2-7; possibly TRBD1 or TRBD2 for D (5 bases each). Germline V lookup: CDR1 LNHDA, CDR2 SQIVND (reference sequence). This CDR3 region has 15 residues. V lost 3 bases and J 2 bases, leaving 14 bases between the germline ends. CDR3 in DNA: TGTGCCAGTAGTATGTCGAGGGGCTCGACCTACGAGCAGTACTTC. It yields the protein CASSMSRGSTYEQYF.

This chain connects TRBV7-2 to TRBJ1-2; weak D call: TRBD1 (5 bases). The V gene's germline CDR1 is SGHTA and CDR2 FQGNSA. The CDR3 is 15 residues long. Deletions cut 5 bases from V and 2 bases from J, with 15 bases between. This CDR3 is CASSTNPGGNYGYTF. In nucleotides, the CDR3 is TGTGCCAGCAGCACAAATCCGGGGGGAAACTATGGCTACACCTTC.

This clonotype was seen repeatedly, ten times or more. The rearrangement uses TRBV7-2 and TRBJ2-2; 8 nucleotides match TRBD2. With V trimmed by 0 bases and J by 6 bases, 6 bases remained unmatched. The CDR3 length is 16 residues. Per the germline V gene, CDR1 is SGHTA and CDR2 is FQGNSA. The CDR3 DNA reads as TGTGCCAGCAGCTTAGCATGGAGCGGGAGAGCCGGGGAGCTGTTTTTT. Translation gives CASSLAWSGRAGELFF.

This clonotype came up a few times. The chain is built from TRBV5-1 and TRBJ2-7, with 8 bases lining up with TRBD1. V gave up 2 bases and J gave up 1 base; unmatched junction bases: 11. The CDR3 has 17 amino acids. Germline V gene data show CDR1 as SGHRS and CDR2 as YFSETQ. CDR3: CASSFGTGRLYSYEQYF. The CDR3 DNA reads as TGCGCCAGCAGCTTTGGGACAGGCCGCTTATATTCCTACGAGCAGTACTTC.

This clonotype was detected only a few times. CDR3 bases: TGTGCCAGCAGCTTAGTAGGGGGACGGGGCCAAGAGACCCAGTACTTC. Its protein is CASSLVGGRGQETQYF. This chain uses TRBV7-6 with TRBJ2-5, with D perhaps TRBD1 (6 bases). Germline V gives CDR1 SGHVS, CDR2 FNYEAQ. CDR3 length: 16 residues. The V gene lost 1 base and the J gene lost 1 base, with 13 bases spanning the gap.

The rearrangement joins TRBV9 to TRBJ2-3; D is perhaps TRBD2 (6 bases). In germline, CDR1 is SGDLS, CDR2 YYNGEE. CDR3 length: 15 residues. Trimming shortened V by 0 bases and J by 2 bases, and 10 bases separated the two germline ends. The CDR3 DNA is TGTGCCAGCAGCGTAGGGGGCGGGAACACAGATACGCAGTATTTT. Protein: CASSVGGGNTDTQYF.

The chain has TRBV3-1 and TRBJ1-2, with D possibly TRBD1 on 5 matching bases. The CDR3 has 15 amino acids. Germline CDR1 and CDR2: LGHDT and YNNKEL (reference sequence). Trimming cost V 1 base and J 2 bases, with 11 bases left between them. The CDR3 region is CASSQGGPINYGYTF. CDR3 nucleotides: TGTGCCAGCAGCCAAGGGGGACCGATAAACTATGGCTACACCTTC.

The chain couples TRBV18 to TRBJ1-1, with D unclear. CDR3 length: 13 amino acids. Germline V lookup: CDR1 KGHSH, CDR2 LQKENI. V was shortened by 8 bases and J by 3 bases, with 13 bases between the two germline ends. The chain's CDR3 is CASSPSGDTEAFF. The CDR3 DNA is TGTGCCAGCAGCCCCTCCGGGGACACTGAAGCTTTCTTT.

This clonotype showed up just a few times. The rearrangement links TRBV3-1 to TRBJ1-3; tentative D call: TRBD1 (5 bases). V was pared by 1 base and J by 0 bases, with 16 bases between. CDR1 is LGHDT, CDR2 YNNKEL, per germline (reference sequence). This CDR3 is built from 18 residues. The CDR3 DNA reads TGTGCCAGCAGCCAAGGTTTACAGGCGACCTACTCTGGAAACACCATATATTTT. Protein sequence: CASSQGLQATYSGNTIYF.